This T cell receptor (beta chain) appears in the sequencing data of a study of T cell changes during pregnancy in multiple sclerosis. The table came from immunoSEQ multiplex PCR; TCRdb's copy has only in-frame clones and leaves some out. The sample has fewer than 50,000 clones, approximately 88% seen once. Trimming left V 0 bases short and J 3 bases short, with 12 bases between. Germline values: CDR1 KGHSH, CDR2 LQKENI. The CDR3 has 15 amino acids. This sample comprised CD4+ T cells from peripheral blood mononuclear cells, obtained in the first trimester of pregnancy. The chain uses TRBV18 and TRBJ2-7; D perhaps matches TRBD2 (7 bases). This clonotype originated in a female donor with multiple sclerosis, enrolled in a pregnancy study. CDR3 protein: CASSPPDRGGYEQYF. In DNA form, the CDR3 reads TGTGCCAGCTCACCACCGGATAGGGGGGGCTACGAGCAGTACTTC.